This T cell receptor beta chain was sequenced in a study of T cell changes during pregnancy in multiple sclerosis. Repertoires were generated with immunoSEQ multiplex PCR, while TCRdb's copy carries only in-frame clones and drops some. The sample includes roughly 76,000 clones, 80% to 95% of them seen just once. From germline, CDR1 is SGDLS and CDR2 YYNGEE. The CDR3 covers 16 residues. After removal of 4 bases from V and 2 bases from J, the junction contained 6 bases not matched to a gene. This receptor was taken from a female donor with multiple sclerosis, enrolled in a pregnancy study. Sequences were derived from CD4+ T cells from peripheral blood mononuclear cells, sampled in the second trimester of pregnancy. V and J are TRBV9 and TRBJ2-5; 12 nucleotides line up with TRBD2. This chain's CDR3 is CASSPRTSGTQETQYF. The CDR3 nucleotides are TGTGCCAGCAGCCCCCGGACTAGCGGGACGCAAGAGACCCAGTACTTC.